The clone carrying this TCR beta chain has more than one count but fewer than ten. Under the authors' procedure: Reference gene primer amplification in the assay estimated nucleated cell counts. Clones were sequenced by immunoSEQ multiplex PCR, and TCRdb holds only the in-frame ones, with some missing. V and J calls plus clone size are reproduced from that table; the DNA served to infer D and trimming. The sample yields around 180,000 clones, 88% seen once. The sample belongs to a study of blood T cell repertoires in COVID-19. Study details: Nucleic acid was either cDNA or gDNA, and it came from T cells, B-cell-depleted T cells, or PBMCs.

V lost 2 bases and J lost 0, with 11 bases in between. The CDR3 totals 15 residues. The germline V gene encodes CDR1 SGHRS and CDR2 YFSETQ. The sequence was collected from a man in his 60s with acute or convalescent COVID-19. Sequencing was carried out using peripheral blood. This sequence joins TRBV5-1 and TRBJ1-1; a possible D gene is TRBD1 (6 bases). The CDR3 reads CASSLSGTMNTEAFF. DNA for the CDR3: TGCGCCAGCAGCTTATCCGGGACAATGAACACTGAAGCTTTCTTT.